A selection of T cell receptor beta chains follows, all from one sample in a study of shared clonotypes between healthy human individuals. Profiling relied on immunoSEQ multiplex PCR, and the TCRdb table lists in-frame clones only, not all of them. The sample lists more than 450,000 clones, roughly 78% occurring once. The sample was PBMCs. The origin of the receptors is a woman aged 35 to 49 in good health. Some clones in this sample may be carry-over from other donors' samples. Both conserved end residues are part of each CDR3. D genes are given only for firm matches. The size entry is marked missing in some rows and otherwise reads once, few, many or a size class.

V gene	J gene	clone size	D gene	CDR3 DNA	CDR3 protein
TRBV28	TRBJ1-5	.	.	TGTGCCAGCCAGGCAGATAGCAATCAGCCCCAGCATTTT	CASQADSNQPQHF
TRBV5-1	TRBJ2-7	.	TRBD2	TGCGCCAGCAGCACCTGGACTAGCGGGAGCTACGAGCAGTACTTC	CASSTWTSGSYEQYF
TRBV2	TRBJ2-7	.	TRBD1	TGTGCCAGCGACCAGACAGGGGGCTACGACGAGCAGTACTTC	CASDQTGGYDEQYF
TRBV27	TRBJ2-7	few	.	TGTGCCAGCAGCCAGGGGACCTTTCCCTACGAGCAGTACTTC	CASSQGTFPYEQYF
TRBV7-9	TRBJ2-2	.	TRBD2	TGTGCCAGCAGCTTTAGACTAGCCGACACCGGGGAGCTGTTTTTT	CASSFRLADTGELFF
TRBV29-1	TRBJ1-1	many	.	TGCAGCGTTGAAGCTACGGGGAGAGCTTTCTTT	CSVEATGRAFF
TRBV4-2	TRBJ1-3	.	.	TGTGCCAGCAGCCAAGTTAGCGGGGGAAACACCATATATTTT	CASSQVSGGNTIYF
TRBV20-1	TRBJ2-7	many	.	TGCAGTGCTGGGGGCCCCTACGAGCAGTACTTC	CSAGGPYEQYF
TRBV18	TRBJ1-1	few	.	TGTGCCAGCTCACCATTTCTTCTTCGGACAGCTGCGAACACTGAAGCTTTCTTT	CASSPFLLRTAANTEAFF
TRBV9	TRBJ2-2	.	TRBD2	TGTGCCAGCCGGGGGGTAGCTACTGGAAAGCGGGAGATCGCCGGGGAGCTGTTTTTT	CASRGVATGKREIAGELFF
TRBV4-2	TRBJ2-3	.	.	TGTGCCAGCAGCCAAGATTTTGAGGGGTGGGGAGATACGCAGTATTTT	CASSQDFEGWGDTQYF
TRBV7-6	TRBJ2-7	.	TRBD1	TGTGCCAGCAGTGCAGGGGGATCCTACGAGCAGTACTTC	CASSAGGSYEQYF
TRBV7-3	TRBJ2-3	.	.	TGTGCCAGCAGCTTAATGGGGGCGCGAACAGATACGCAGTATTTT	CASSLMGARTDTQYF
TRBV11-2	TRBJ2-1	.	.	TGTGCCAGCAGCCCCATAAAGGGGAGTACGGTCAATGAGCAGTTCTTC	CASSPIKGSTVNEQFF
TRBV5-4	TRBJ1-2	.	.	TGTGCCAGCAGCCCCGTCAGGGGTCCTAACTATGGCTACACCTTC	CASSPVRGPNYGYTF
TRBV7-2	TRBJ2-5	.	TRBD2	TGTGCCAGCAGCTTAGATGCGGGAGGCGAGACCCAGTACTTC	CASSLDAGGETQYF
TRBV7-9	TRBJ2-7	.	TRBD1	TGTGCCAGCAGCCTTGTGGGGGAACAGGGGATTACCTACGAGCAGTACTTC	CASSLVGEQGITYEQYF